What follows are 18 T cell receptor beta chains derived from one specimen sequenced in a study of yellow fever vaccine responses in identical twins. TCRdb reprocessed the RT-PCR reads via MiXCR and lists one record per CDR3 protein. The profile covers about 6,000 distinct CDR3 sequences, with about 65% appearing a single time and about 4% taken by the ten largest. The sample in question was T cells from blood (PBMCs), unsorted or a sorted subset (not recorded which), obtained before or after yellow fever vaccination (not recorded which). All receptors derive from a woman aged 18-35 years who received the yellow fever vaccine.

CDR3 DNA: TGCGCCAGCAGCCAAAATAGTCGGGGCAATGAGCAGTTCTTC. This translates into CASSQNSRGNEQFF. The chain couples TRBV4-1 to TRBJ2-1; maybe TRBD2 (5 bases). The V end was cut by 2 bases, the J end by 6 bases, with 11 bases between. This CDR3 spans 14 amino acids. Germline lookup yields CDR1 MGHRA and CDR2 YSYEKL.

This clonotype has just a few counts. The CDR3 reads CASSLEGGAYNEQFF. As DNA, the CDR3 is TGTGCCAGCAGTTTGGAGGGGGGTGCCTACAATGAGCAGTTCTTC. The V call is TRBV12-3 or TRBV12-4, the J call TRBJ2-1, with D perhaps assigned TRBD1 or TRBD2 (6 bases each). The CDR3 has 15 residues. The ends were cut back, 3 bases at V and 2 bases at J, with 11 bases in the middle.

The rearrangement links TRBV7-9 to TRBJ2-1, with 7 bases matching TRBD2. V lost 3 bases, J lost 2 bases, and 4 bases stayed unmatched. This CDR3 contains 15 residues. Germline lookup yields CDR1 SEHNR and CDR2 FQNEAQ (reference sequence). DNA of the CDR3: TGTGCCAGCAGCTTCCCGACTAGCACCTACAATGAGCAGTTCTTC. Amino acid sequence: CASSFPTSTYNEQFF.

The V call is TRBV5-5, the J call TRBJ2-1, with 7 bases matching TRBD2. The V gene's germline CDR1 is SGHKS and CDR2 YYEKEE (reference sequence). This CDR3 region has 15 residues. J lost 0 bases, V lost 4 bases, and 4 bases had no gene match. Written as DNA, the CDR3 is TGTGCCAGCAGCCCTAGCGGAGGCTCCTACAATGAGCAGTTCTTC. It encodes CASSPSGGSYNEQFF. Complete variable domain (other parts from reference TRBV5-5 and TRBJ2-1): DAGVTQSPTHLIKTRGQQVTLRCSPISGHKSVSWYQQVLGQGPQFIFQYYEKEERGRGNFPDRFSARQFPNYSSELNVNALLLGDSALYLCASSPSGGSYNEQFFGPGTRLTVL.

V and J are TRBV5-5 and TRBJ1-6, with 7 bases that match TRBD1. The CDR3 runs to 15 residues. Germline loops: CDR1 SGHKS, CDR2 YYEKEE (reference sequence). Trimming cost V 3 bases and J 11 bases; bases outside gene matches: 11. The CDR3 loop is CASSSLTGKGTPLHF. In DNA, the CDR3 is TGTGCCAGCAGCTCCCTGACAGGGAAGGGTACACCCCTCCACTTT.

V usage is TRBV20-1 and J usage is TRBJ2-7, with D uncertain. The CDR3 contains 13 residues. The V gene's germline CDR1 is DFQATT and CDR2 SNEGSKA (reference sequence). The V end lost 6 bases, the J end lost 3 bases, and 15 bases lay between the germline ends. The CDR3 sequence is CSATRNDIYEQYF. CDR3 coding DNA: TGCAGTGCCACACGAAACGACATCTACGAGCAGTACTTC.

This chain joins TRBV2 and TRBJ2-7, with 8 bases that match TRBD1. Trimming took 3 bases from V and 2 from J; bases not matched to a gene: 6. The CDR3 consists of 15 residues. Germline-derived CDR1 and CDR2 are SNHLY and FYNNEI. The CDR3 nucleotides are TGTGCCAGCAGTGATTCCGTACAGGGGGCCTACGAGCAGTACTTC. This sequence encodes CASSDSVQGAYEQYF.

The V gene is TRBV10-3, the J gene TRBJ2-1; D gene unclear. V lost 4 bases and J lost 8, with 9 bases in between. There are 12 residues in the CDR3. Germline V gives CDR1 ENHRY, CDR2 SYGVKD. The CDR3 is CAISGASDEQFF. CDR3 bases: TGTGCCATCAGTGGGGCCAGCGATGAGCAGTTCTTC.

This rearrangement joins TRBV7-2 to TRBJ1-1; 9 bases are a match to TRBD1. The V segment lost 4 bases and the J segment 5 bases; nucleotides outside the gene matches: 8. Germline lookup yields CDR1 SGHTA and CDR2 FQGNSA. The CDR3 is made up of 15 amino acids. CDR3 sequence: CASSSRGGQGTEAFF. The CDR3 region has the DNA TGTGCCAGCAGCTCTAGAGGGGGACAGGGAACTGAAGCTTTCTTT.

This chain connects TRBV6-2 or TRBV6-3 to TRBJ2-1, with TRBD2 matching over 14 bases. Germline V gene data show CDR1 as MNHEY and CDR2 as SVGEGT. The CDR3 length is 16 residues. Trimming cost V 2 bases and J 10 bases; bases outside gene matches: 7. This chain's CDR3 is CASSYAGTSGGVEQFF. For the CDR3, the DNA is TGTGCCAGCAGTTACGCGGGGACTAGCGGGGGTGTAGAGCAGTTCTTC.

The V call is TRBV18, the J call TRBJ2-7; no reliable D call. The V end lost 0 bases, the J end lost 7 bases, and 13 bases lay between the germline ends. The germline CDR1 and CDR2 sequences are KGHSH and LQKENI. The CDR3 has 14 residues. The CDR3: CASSPPLLAEEQYF. The CDR3 bases are TGTGCCAGCTCACCACCGTTGCTGGCAGAGGAGCAGTACTTC.

This clonotype was seen just once. V gene TRBV29-1 combines with J gene TRBJ2-7; D unclear. Germline assignment: CDR1 SQVTM and CDR2 ANQGSEA. The length of the CDR3 is 11 residues. V gave up 4 bases and J gave up 4 bases, with 8 bases separating them. This chain's CDR3 is CSVGDGYEQYF. CDR3 nucleotides: TGCAGCGTTGGAGACGGATACGAGCAGTACTTC.

This clonotype was counted once. This chain uses TRBV11-2 with TRBJ2-1; 9 positions agree with TRBD2. The V segment lost 5 bases and the J segment 1 base; nucleotides outside the gene matches: 9. CDR1 and CDR2 (germline): SGHAT, FQNNGV. The CDR3 spans 17 residues. DNA of the CDR3: TGTGCCAGCAGCAACACCGGGACTAGCTGGTCCTACAATGAGCAGTTCTTC. This translates into CASSNTGTSWSYNEQFF.

This clonotype was seen a few times. V is TRBV11-3 and J is TRBJ2-2; D is possibly TRBD1 (6 bases). Per the germline V gene, CDR1 is SGHNT and CDR2 is YENEEA. The V end lost 5 bases, the J end lost 4 bases, and 14 bases lay between the germline ends. This CDR3 has 15 amino acids. CDR3 residues: CASSAQTGTTGELFF. The CDR3 nucleotides are TGTGCCAGCAGCGCACAAACAGGGACCACCGGGGAGCTGTTTTTT.

This chain joins TRBV20-1 and TRBJ2-1; D tentatively reads TRBD1 or TRBD2 (6 bases each). V was clipped by 4 bases and J by 3 bases, with 13 bases between them. The length of the CDR3 is 14 residues. Germline V gene sequence: CDR1 DFQATT, CDR2 SNEGSKA (reference sequence). This CDR3 is CSATGEAVYNEQFF. The CDR3 DNA reads TGCAGTGCTACAGGGGAGGCTGTCTACAATGAGCAGTTCTTC.

This clonotype was picked up a small number of times. The V call is TRBV15, the J call TRBJ2-7; TRBD1 matches 10 bases. The length of the CDR3 is 15 residues. Germline V CDR1 and CDR2: LNHNV, YYDKDF (reference sequence). Losses at the gene ends were 0 bases for V and 4 bases for J; bases not matched to a gene: 3. As DNA, the CDR3 is TGTGCCACCAGCAGAGAGGAGGGACAGGGGTACGAGCAGTACTTC. This codes for CATSREEGQGYEQYF.

V gene TRBV29-1 combines with J gene TRBJ2-1; unclear D gene. Germline CDR1 reads SQVTM; CDR2 reads ANQGSEA. V was pared by 3 bases and J by 0 bases, with 9 bases between. This CDR3 contains 14 residues. Here the CDR3 reads CSVDGESSYNEQFF. DNA of the CDR3: TGCAGCGTTGATGGAGAGAGCTCCTACAATGAGCAGTTCTTC.

This chain connects TRBV11-3 to TRBJ2-1, with 7 bases that match TRBD2. CDR1 is SGHNT, CDR2 YENEEA, per germline. Unmatched junction bases numbered 4, after V lost 4 bases and J lost 4 bases. CDR3 size: 14 residues. Written as DNA, the CDR3 is TGTGCCAGCAGCTGGACTAGTGGTTACAATGAGCAGTTCTTC. As protein: CASSWTSGYNEQFF.